This is a list of T cell receptor beta chains from one sample in a study of blood T cell repertoires in COVID-19. Sequencing was performed with immunoSEQ multiplex PCR; in TCRdb, only in-frame clones are kept and a portion is missing. The sample shows some 120,000 clones, 82% of them seen only once. The material sequenced was peripheral blood. These receptors originate from a human donor in a cohort sampled during active COVID-19. Both conserved end residues are part of each CDR3. The D gene is left open where the match is weak. Only some rows state a clone size, as once, few, many or a class for expanded clones.

V: TRBV6-5
size: -
D: TRBD1
J: TRBJ1-4
CDR3: CASSWDSGPNEKLFF
DNA: TGTGCCAGCAGTTGGGACAGCGGTCCCAACGAAAAACTGTTTTTT

V: TRBV3-1/TRBV3-2
size: -
D: -
J: TRBJ2-1
CDR3: CASSQGAIYNEQFF
DNA: TGTGCCAGCAGCCAAGGAGCAATTTACAATGAGCAGTTCTTC

V: TRBV7-6
size: -
D: -
J: TRBJ2-3
CDR3: CASSLTGVNTDTQYF
DNA: TGTGCCAGCAGCTTAACAGGAGTAAACACAGATACGCAGTATTTT

V: TRBV5-6
size: few
D: -
J: TRBJ2-5
CDR3: CASSLGAGETQYF
DNA: TGTGCCAGCAGCTTGGGGGCAGGGGAGACCCAGTACTTC

V: TRBV14
size: -
D: TRBD2
J: TRBJ2-7
CDR3: CASSRIAGGPLIEQYF
DNA: TGTGCCAGCAGCCGGATAGCGGGGGGCCCGCTTATAGAGCAGTACTTC

V: TRBV7-9
size: -
D: TRBD1
J: TRBJ1-2
CDR3: CASSYGQGGGNGYTF
DNA: TGTGCCAGCAGCTACGGACAGGGAGGGGGTAATGGCTACACCTTC

V: TRBV13
size: -
D: TRBD2
J: TRBJ2-5
CDR3: CASGAGGQETQYF
DNA: TGTGCCAGCGGAGCGGGGGGGCAAGAGACCCAGTACTTC

V: TRBV12-5
size: -
D: -
J: TRBJ1-1
CDR3: CASGLVISQGMNTEAFF
DNA: TGTGCTAGTGGTTTGGTAATTAGCCAGGGCATGAACACTGAAGCTTTCTTT

V: TRBV5-6
size: -
D: TRBD1
J: TRBJ2-1
CDR3: CASSWGQGNYNEQFF
DNA: TGTGCCAGCAGCTGGGGACAGGGGAACTACAATGAGCAGTTCTTC

V: TRBV7-2
size: few
D: -
J: TRBJ2-2
CDR3: CASRLGHQGEELFF
DNA: TGTGCCAGCAGGCTGGGACACCAAGGCGAGGAGCTGTTTTTT

V: TRBV4-1
size: -
D: TRBD2
J: TRBJ2-5
CDR3: CASSQDPDRSSGYQETQYF
DNA: TGCGCCAGCAGCCAGGATCCCGACCGCTCTAGCGGTTACCAAGAGACCCAGTACTTC

V: TRBV10-3
size: -
D: TRBD1
J: TRBJ2-3
CDR3: CAILRQGSTDTQYF
DNA: TGTGCCATTTTAAGACAGGGATCCACAGATACGCAGTATTTT

V: TRBV11-2
size: -
D: -
J: TRBJ2-3
CDR3: CASSLGLITDTQYF
DNA: TGTGCCAGCAGCTTAGGGCTGATCACAGATACGCAGTATTTT

V: TRBV24-1
size: few
D: TRBD2
J: TRBJ2-1
CDR3: CATSGFSGGYNEQFF
DNA: TGTGCCACCAGTGGTTTTAGCGGGGGTTACAATGAGCAGTTCTTC

V: TRBV27
size: -
D: TRBD1
J: TRBJ2-7
CDR3: CASRPLGGLESGEQYF
DNA: TGTGCCAGCAGACCCCTAGGGGGCCTCGAATCGGGCGAGCAGTACTTC

V: TRBV5-5
size: -
D: -
J: TRBJ1-1
CDR3: CASKTLQGFKGTEAFF
DNA: TGTGCCAGCAAAACGTTACAGGGCTTCAAGGGCACTGAAGCTTTCTTT

V: TRBV7-2
size: once
D: -
J: TRBJ2-1
CDR3: CASSLLSSSYNEQFF
DNA: TGTGCCAGCAGCTTACTTAGCAGCTCCTACAATGAGCAGTTCTTC

V: TRBV18
size: -
D: TRBD2
J: TRBJ2-1
CDR3: CASSQGTSGEQFF
DNA: TGTGCCAGCTCACAAGGGACTAGCGGAGAGCAGTTCTTC

V: TRBV6-2/TRBV6-3
size: -
D: -
J: TRBJ2-3
CDR3: CASSYPSRGHYTDTQYF
DNA: TGTGCCAGCAGTTACCCATCGCGCGGGCATTACACAGATACGCAGTATTTT

V: TRBV10-3
size: -
D: -
J: TRBJ1-6
CDR3: CAISERGRDSPLHF
DNA: TGTGCCATCAGTGAGAGGGGTAGGGATTCACCCCTCCACTTT

V: TRBV21-1
size: -
D: -
J: TRBJ2-1
CDR3: CASSKRGNEQFF
DNA: TGTGCCAGCAGCAAAAGAGGGAATGAGCAGTTCTTC

V: TRBV23-1
size: -
D: TRBD1
J: TRBJ2-7
CDR3: CASSHPGGQEFYEQYF
DNA: TGCGCCAGCAGTCATCCTGGGGGACAGGAGTTTTACGAGCAGTACTTC

V: TRBV7-2
size: -
D: -
J: TRBJ2-3
CDR3: CAVQQGPDTQYF
DNA: TGTGCCGTACAGCAGGGCCCAGATACGCAGTATTTT

V: TRBV7-9
size: -
D: -
J: TRBJ2-1
CDR3: CASSFAGLGQFF
DNA: TGTGCCAGCAGCTTTGCCGGTCTCGGGCAGTTCTTC

V: TRBV6-2/TRBV6-3
size: -
D: -
J: TRBJ1-5
CDR3: CASSPSTGQPQHF
DNA: TGTGCCAGCAGCCCATCAACGGGGCAGCCCCAGCATTTT

V: TRBV15
size: -
D: TRBD2
J: TRBJ2-3
CDR3: CATSSTNGGLDTDTQYF
DNA: TGTGCCACCAGCAGTACTAACGGTGGACTAGACACAGATACGCAGTATTTT

V: TRBV19
size: -
D: TRBD1
J: TRBJ1-4
CDR3: CASSIKGQANEKLFF
DNA: TGTGCCAGTAGTATAAAGGGACAGGCTAATGAAAAACTGTTTTTT

V: TRBV7-9
size: -
D: -
J: TRBJ1-2
CDR3: CASSFPLSDTF
DNA: TGTGCCAGCAGCTTCCCCTTGTCCGACACCTTC

V: TRBV4-1
size: -
D: -
J: TRBJ2-7
CDR3: CASSQDQISYEQYF
DNA: TGCGCCAGCAGCCAAGACCAAATCTCCTACGAGCAGTACTTC

V: TRBV6-5
size: -
D: TRBD1
J: TRBJ2-3
CDR3: CASSSETGVATDTQYF
DNA: TGTGCCAGCAGTTCCGAGACAGGGGTGGCCACAGATACGCAGTATTTT

V: TRBV9
size: -
D: TRBD2
J: TRBJ2-1
CDR3: CASSAFSGGAWNEQFF
DNA: TGTGCCAGCAGCGCCTTTAGCGGGGGGGCATGGAATGAGCAGTTCTTC

V: TRBV21-1
size: -
D: -
J: TRBJ2-4
CDR3: CASTSGLGKLAKNIQYF
DNA: TGTGCCAGCACCTCGGGACTGGGGAAATTAGCCAAAAACATTCAGTACTTC

V: TRBV11-2
size: once
D: -
J: TRBJ1-4
CDR3: CASSIGRGGNKKLFF
DNA: TGTGCCAGCAGCATAGGACGAGGGGGTAATAAAAAACTGTTTTTT

V: TRBV7-2
size: -
D: TRBD2
J: TRBJ2-3
CDR3: CASSPPGLASTDTQYF
DNA: TGTGCCAGCAGCCCTCCGGGACTAGCGAGCACAGATACGCAGTATTTT

V: TRBV20-1
size: -
D: -
J: TRBJ1-2
CDR3: CSASEGLGGYTF
DNA: TGCAGTGCTAGTGAGGGGCTGGGTGGCTACACCTTC

V: TRBV28
size: -
D: -
J: TRBJ1-5
CDR3: CASSTGTTSNQPQHF
DNA: TGTGCCAGCAGTACCGGGACAACAAGCAATCAGCCCCAGCATTTT

V: TRBV9
size: -
D: -
J: TRBJ1-4
CDR3: CASSVSSANEKLFF
DNA: TGTGCCAGCAGCGTTAGCTCAGCTAATGAAAAACTGTTTTTT

V: TRBV11-2
size: -
D: TRBD1
J: TRBJ2-7
CDR3: CAKGRPGTGVYEQYF
DNA: TGTGCCAAAGGGCGGCCCGGGACAGGGGTCTACGAGCAGTACTTC

V: TRBV20-1
size: -
D: -
J: TRBJ2-2
CDR3: CSASLSGELFF
DNA: TGCAGTGCTAGTCTCTCCGGGGAGCTGTTTTTT

V: TRBV6-2/TRBV6-3
size: -
D: -
J: TRBJ1-3
CDR3: CASRSSSGNTIYF
DNA: TGTGCCAGCCGTTCGAGCTCTGGAAACACCATATATTTT

V: TRBV11-2
size: -
D: TRBD2
J: TRBJ2-5
CDR3: CASSSSGRASGGRETQYF
DNA: TGTGCCAGCAGCTCAAGTGGGCGTGCGTCCGGCGGGAGAGAGACCCAGTACTTC

V: TRBV7-9
size: -
D: -
J: TRBJ1-6
CDR3: CASSRDIDNSPLHF
DNA: TGTGCCAGCAGCCGGGACATTGATAATTCACCCCTCCACTTT

V: TRBV10-3
size: -
D: TRBD2
J: TRBJ2-5
CDR3: CAISGTSGGARETQYF
DNA: TGTGCCATCAGTGGAACTAGCGGGGGGGCCCGGGAGACCCAGTACTTC

V: TRBV5-1
size: -
D: -
J: TRBJ2-1
CDR3: CASSLVAAGSYNEQFF
DNA: TGCGCCAGCAGCTTGGTAGCAGCGGGTTCCTACAATGAGCAGTTCTTC

V: TRBV19
size: few
D: TRBD1
J: TRBJ2-7
CDR3: CASSMRGQGSYEQYF
DNA: TGTGCCAGTAGTATGAGGGGACAGGGTTCCTACGAGCAGTACTTC

V: TRBV24-1
size: -
D: -
J: TRBJ2-7
CDR3: CATSDSAERTKQYF
DNA: TGTGCCACCAGTGATTCGGCAGAGCGGACCAAGCAGTACTTC

V: TRBV7-8
size: -
D: -
J: TRBJ1-3
CDR3: CASSLALGNTIYF
DNA: TGTGCCAGCAGCTTAGCCCTGGGAAACACCATATATTTT

V: TRBV19
size: -
D: -
J: TRBJ2-2
CDR3: CASSIAGVGTGELFF
DNA: TGTGCCAGTAGTATCGCAGGGGTGGGCACCGGGGAGCTGTTTTTT